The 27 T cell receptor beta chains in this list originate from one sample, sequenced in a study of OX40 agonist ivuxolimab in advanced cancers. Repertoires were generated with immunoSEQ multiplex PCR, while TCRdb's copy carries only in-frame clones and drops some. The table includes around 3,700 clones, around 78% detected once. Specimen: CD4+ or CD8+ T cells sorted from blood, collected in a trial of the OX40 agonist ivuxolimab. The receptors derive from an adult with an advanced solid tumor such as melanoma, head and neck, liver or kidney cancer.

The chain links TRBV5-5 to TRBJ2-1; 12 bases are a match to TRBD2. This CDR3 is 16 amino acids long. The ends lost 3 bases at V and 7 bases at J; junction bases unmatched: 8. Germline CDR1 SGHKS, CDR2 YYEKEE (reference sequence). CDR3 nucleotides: TGTGCCAGCAGCTCGAAACTAGCGGGAGGTGTGAATGAGCAGTTCTTC. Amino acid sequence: CASSSKLAGGVNEQFF.

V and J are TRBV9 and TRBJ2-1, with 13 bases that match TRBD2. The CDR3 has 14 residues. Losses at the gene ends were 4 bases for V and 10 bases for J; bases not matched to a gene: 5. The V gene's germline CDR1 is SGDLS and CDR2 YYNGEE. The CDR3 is CASSPGLAGREQFF. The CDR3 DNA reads TGTGCCAGCAGCCCGGGACTAGCGGGGAGGGAGCAGTTCTTC.

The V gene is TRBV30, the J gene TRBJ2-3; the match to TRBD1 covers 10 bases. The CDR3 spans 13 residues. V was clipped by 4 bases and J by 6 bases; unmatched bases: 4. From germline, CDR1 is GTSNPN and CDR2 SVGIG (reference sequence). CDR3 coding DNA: TGTGCCTGGACAATGGACAGGGGGGATACGCAGTATTTT. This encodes CAWTMDRGDTQYF.

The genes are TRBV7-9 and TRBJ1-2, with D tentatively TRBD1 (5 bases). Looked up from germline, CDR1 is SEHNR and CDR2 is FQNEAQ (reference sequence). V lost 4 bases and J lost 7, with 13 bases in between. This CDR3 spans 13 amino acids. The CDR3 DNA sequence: TGTGCCAGCAGCTCCACCGGAGACAGTGGCTACACCTTC. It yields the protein CASSSTGDSGYTF.

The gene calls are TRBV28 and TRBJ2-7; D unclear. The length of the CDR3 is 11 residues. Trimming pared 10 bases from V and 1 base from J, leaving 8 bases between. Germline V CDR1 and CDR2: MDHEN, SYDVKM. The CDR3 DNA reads TGTGCCACCCTACGTTCCTACGAGCAGTACTTC. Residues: CATLRSYEQYF.

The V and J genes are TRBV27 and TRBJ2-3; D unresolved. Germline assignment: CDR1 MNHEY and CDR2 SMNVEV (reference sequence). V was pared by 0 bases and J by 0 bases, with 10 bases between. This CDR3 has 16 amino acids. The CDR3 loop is CASSLSVTQSTDTQYF. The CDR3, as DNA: TGTGCCAGCAGTTTATCGGTGACCCAGAGCACAGATACGCAGTATTTT.

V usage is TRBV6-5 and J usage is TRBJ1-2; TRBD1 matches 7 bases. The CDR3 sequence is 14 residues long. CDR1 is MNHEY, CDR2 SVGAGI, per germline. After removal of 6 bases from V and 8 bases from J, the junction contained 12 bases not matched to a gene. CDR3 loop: CASRLGQAKGGYTF. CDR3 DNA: TGTGCCAGCAGACTAGGACAGGCGAAGGGGGGCTACACCTTC.

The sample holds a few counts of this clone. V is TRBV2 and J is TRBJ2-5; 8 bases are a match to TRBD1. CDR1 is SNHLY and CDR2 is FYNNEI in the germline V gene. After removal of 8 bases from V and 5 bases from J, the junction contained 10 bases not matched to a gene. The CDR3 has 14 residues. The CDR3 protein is CASPSGQGAETQYF. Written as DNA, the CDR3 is TGTGCCAGCCCCTCGGGGCAGGGGGCTGAGACCCAGTACTTC.

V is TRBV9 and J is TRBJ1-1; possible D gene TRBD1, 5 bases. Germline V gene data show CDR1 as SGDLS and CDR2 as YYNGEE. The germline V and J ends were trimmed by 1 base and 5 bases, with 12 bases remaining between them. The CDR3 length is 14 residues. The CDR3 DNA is TGTGCCAGCAGCGTAAGTGGGGGAGTGACTGAAGCTTTCTTT. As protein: CASSVSGGVTEAFF. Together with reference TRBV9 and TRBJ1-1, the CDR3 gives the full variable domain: DSGVTQTPKHLITATGQRVTLRCSPRSGDLSVYWYQQSLDQGLQFLIQYYNGEERAKGNILERFSAQQFPDLHSELNLSSLELGDSALYFCASSVSGGVTEAFFGQGTRLTVV.

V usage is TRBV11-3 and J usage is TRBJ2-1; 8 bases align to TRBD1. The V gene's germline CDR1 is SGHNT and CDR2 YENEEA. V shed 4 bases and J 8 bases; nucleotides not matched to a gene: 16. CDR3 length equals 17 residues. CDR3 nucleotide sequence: TGTGCCAGCAGCTCCCCCATCGGACAGGGTAACCGGGATGAGCAGTTCTTC. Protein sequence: CASSSPIGQGNRDEQFF. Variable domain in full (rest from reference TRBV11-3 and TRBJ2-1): EAGVVQSPRYKIIEKKQPVAFWCNPISGHNTLYWYLQNLGQGPELLIRYENEEAVDDSQLPKDRFSAERLKGVDSTLKIQPAELGDSAVYLCASSSPIGQGNRDEQFFGPGTRLTVL.

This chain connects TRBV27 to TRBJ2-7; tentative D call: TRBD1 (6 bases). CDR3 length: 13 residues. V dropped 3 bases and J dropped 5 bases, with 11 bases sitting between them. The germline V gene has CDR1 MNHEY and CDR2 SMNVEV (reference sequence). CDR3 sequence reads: CASSLFRGHEQYF. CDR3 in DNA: TGTGCCAGCAGTTTGTTCAGGGGCCACGAGCAGTACTTC.

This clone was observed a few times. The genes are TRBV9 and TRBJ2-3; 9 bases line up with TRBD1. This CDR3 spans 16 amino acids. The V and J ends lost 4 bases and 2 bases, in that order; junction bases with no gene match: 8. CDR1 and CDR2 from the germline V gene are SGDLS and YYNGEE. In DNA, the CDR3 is TGTGCCAGCAGCATGGGACAGGGCGCGTACACAGATACGCAGTATTTT. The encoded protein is CASSMGQGAYTDTQYF.

For the CDR3, the DNA is TGTGCCAGCAGCCAAGATGGAGGGCCGGAGACCCAGTACTTC. The encoded protein is CASSQDGGPETQYF. The rearrangement links TRBV14 to TRBJ2-5; D may be TRBD2 (6 bases). The CDR3 has 14 amino acids. Deletions cut 0 bases from V and 5 bases from J, with 10 bases between. CDR1 SGHDN and CDR2 FVKESK come from the germline V gene.

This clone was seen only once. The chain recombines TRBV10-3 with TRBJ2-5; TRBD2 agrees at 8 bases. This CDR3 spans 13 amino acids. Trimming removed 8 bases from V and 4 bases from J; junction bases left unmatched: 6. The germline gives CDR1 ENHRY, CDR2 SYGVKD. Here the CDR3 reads CAIAVGRVETQYF. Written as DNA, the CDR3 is TGTGCCATCGCCGTCGGGAGGGTAGAGACCCAGTACTTC.

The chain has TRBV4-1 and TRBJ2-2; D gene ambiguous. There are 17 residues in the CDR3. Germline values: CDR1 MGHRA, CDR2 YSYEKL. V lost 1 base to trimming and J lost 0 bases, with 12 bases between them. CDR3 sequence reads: CASSQVSALSNTGELFF. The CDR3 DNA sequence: TGCGCCAGCAGCCAAGTTTCGGCACTTTCGAACACCGGGGAGCTGTTTTTT.

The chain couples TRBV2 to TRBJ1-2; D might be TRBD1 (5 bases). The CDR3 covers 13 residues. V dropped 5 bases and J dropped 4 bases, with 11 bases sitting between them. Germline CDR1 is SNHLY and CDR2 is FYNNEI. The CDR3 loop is CASSLDGTYGYTF. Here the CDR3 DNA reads TGTGCCAGCAGTCTCGATGGGACCTATGGCTACACCTTC. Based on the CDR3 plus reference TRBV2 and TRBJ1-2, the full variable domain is EPEVTQTPSHQVTQMGQEVILRCVPISNHLYFYWYRQILGQKVEFLVSFYNNEISEKSEIFDDQFSVERPDGSNFTLKIRSTKLEDSAMYFCASSLDGTYGYTFGSGTRLTVV.

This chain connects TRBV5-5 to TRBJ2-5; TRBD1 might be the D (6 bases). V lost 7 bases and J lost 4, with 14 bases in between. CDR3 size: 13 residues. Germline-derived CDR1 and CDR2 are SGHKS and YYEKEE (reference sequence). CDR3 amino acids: CASGQQGAETQYF. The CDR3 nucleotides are TGTGCCAGCGGACAGCAGGGTGCAGAGACCCAGTACTTC. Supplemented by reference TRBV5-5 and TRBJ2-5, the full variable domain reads DAGVTQSPTHLIKTRGQQVTLRCSPISGHKSVSWYQQVLGQGPQFIFQYYEKEERGRGNFPDRFSARQFPNYSSELNVNALLLGDSALYLCASGQQGAETQYFGPGTRLLVL.

The CDR3 here is CASSLLQGKEAFF. CDR3 nucleotides: TGTGCCAGCAGCCTCCTACAGGGGAAGGAAGCTTTCTTT. The chain uses TRBV9 and TRBJ1-1, with 7 bases fitting TRBD1. This CDR3 is 13 amino acids long. The V gene end was trimmed by 4 bases and the J gene end by 8 bases; junction bases not matched to a gene: 8. CDR1 and CDR2 (germline): SGDLS, YYNGEE. The full variable domain, in which reference TRBV9 and TRBJ1-1 provide the parts outside the CDR3, is DSGVTQTPKHLITATGQRVTLRCSPRSGDLSVYWYQQSLDQGLQFLIQYYNGEERAKGNILERFSAQQFPDLHSELNLSSLELGDSALYFCASSLLQGKEAFFGQGTRLTVV.

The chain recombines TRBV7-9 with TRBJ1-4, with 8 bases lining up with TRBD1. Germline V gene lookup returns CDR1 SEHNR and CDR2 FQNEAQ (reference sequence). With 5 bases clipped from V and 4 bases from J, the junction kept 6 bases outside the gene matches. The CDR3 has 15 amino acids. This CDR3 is CASSPDRGFNEKLFF. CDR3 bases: TGTGCCAGCAGCCCCGACAGGGGCTTTAATGAAAAACTGTTTTTT.

In nucleotides, the CDR3 is TGTGCCAGCAGCTTATCCGGGAGGGAGACCGGGGAGCTGTTTTTT. It translates to CASSLSGRETGELFF. The chain couples TRBV13 to TRBJ2-2; 8 bases align to TRBD2. Losses at the gene ends were 2 bases for V and 5 bases for J; bases not matched to a gene: 4. Germline values: CDR1 PRHDT, CDR2 FYEKMQ (reference sequence). This CDR3 region has 15 residues.

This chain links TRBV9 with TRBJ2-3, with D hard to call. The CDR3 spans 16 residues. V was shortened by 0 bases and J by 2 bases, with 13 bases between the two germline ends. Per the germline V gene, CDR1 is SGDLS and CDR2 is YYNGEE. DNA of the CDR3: TGTGCCAGCAGCGTAGAGGCGGCGGTACTCACAGATACGCAGTATTTT. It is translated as CASSVEAAVLTDTQYF.

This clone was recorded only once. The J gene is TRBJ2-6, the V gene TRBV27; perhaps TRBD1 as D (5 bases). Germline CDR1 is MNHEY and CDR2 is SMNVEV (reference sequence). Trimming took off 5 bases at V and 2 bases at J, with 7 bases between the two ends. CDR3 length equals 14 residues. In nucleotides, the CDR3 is TGTGCCAGCAGTACGACAGCTGGGGCCAACGTCCTGACTTTC. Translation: CASSTTAGANVLTF. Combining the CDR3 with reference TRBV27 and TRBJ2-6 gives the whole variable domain EAQVTQNPRYLITVTGKKLTVTCSQNMNHEYMSWYRQDPGLGLRQIYYSMNVEVTDKGDVPEGYKVSRKEKRNFPLILESPSPNQTSLYFCASSTTAGANVLTFGAGSRLTVL.

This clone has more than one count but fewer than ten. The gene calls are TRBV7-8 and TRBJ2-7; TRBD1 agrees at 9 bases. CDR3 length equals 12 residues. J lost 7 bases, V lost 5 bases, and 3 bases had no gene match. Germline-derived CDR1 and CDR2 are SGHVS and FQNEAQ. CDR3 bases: TGTGCCAGCAGCCCGGACAGGGGTGAGCAGTACTTC. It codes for CASSPDRGEQYF.

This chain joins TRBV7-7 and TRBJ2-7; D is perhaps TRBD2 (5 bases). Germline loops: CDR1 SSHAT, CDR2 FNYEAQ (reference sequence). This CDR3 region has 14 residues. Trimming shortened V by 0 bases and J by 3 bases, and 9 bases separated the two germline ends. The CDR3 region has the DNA TGTGCCAGCAGCTTAGCGGGAGTTGGCTACGAGCAGTACTTC. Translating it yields CASSLAGVGYEQYF.

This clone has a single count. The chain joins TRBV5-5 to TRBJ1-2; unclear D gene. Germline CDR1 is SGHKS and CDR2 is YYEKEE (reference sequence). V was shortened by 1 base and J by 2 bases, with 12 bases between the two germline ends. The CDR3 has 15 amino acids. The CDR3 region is CASSLSAEWNYGYTF. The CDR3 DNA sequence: TGTGCCAGCAGCTTGTCGGCAGAATGGAACTATGGCTACACCTTC.

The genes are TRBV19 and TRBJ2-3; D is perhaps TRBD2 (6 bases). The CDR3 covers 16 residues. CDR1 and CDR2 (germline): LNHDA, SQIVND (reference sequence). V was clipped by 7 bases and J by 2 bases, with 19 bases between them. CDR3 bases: TGTGCCAGTAACAGGACCCCGGGACTGCCCACAGATACGCAGTATTTT. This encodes CASNRTPGLPTDTQYF.

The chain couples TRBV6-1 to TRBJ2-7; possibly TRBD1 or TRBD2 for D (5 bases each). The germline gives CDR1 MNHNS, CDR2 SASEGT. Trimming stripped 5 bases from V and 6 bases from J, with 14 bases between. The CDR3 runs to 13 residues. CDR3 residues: CASSTREMGEQYF. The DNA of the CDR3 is TGTGCCAGCAGTACCAGGGAGATGGGCGAGCAGTACTTC.